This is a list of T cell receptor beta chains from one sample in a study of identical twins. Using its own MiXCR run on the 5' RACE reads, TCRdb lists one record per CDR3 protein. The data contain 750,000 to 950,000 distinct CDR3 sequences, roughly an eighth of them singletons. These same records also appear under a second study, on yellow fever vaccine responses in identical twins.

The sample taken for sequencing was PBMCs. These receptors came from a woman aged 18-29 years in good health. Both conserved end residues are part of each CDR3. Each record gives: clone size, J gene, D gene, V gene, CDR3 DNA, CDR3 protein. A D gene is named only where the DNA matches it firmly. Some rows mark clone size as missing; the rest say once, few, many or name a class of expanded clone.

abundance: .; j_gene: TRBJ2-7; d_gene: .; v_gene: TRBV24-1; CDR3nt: TGTGCCACCAGTGATGCCCCCGGGACCCGAGGAACCGAGCAGTACTTC; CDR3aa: CATSDAPGTRGTEQYF
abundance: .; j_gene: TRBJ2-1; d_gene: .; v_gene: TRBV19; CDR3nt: TGTGCCAGTAGTAACGGGTATGACTCCAATGAGCAGTTCTTC; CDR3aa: CASSNGYDSNEQFF
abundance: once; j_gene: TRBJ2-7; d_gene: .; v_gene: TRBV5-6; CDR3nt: TGTGCCAGCAGCTTGCTGGGGGCGGTGGGTTCCTACGAGCAGTACTTC; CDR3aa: CASSLLGAVGSYEQYF
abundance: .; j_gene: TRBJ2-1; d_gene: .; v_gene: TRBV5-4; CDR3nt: TGTGCCAGCAGCTTGGCTAAAGATGAGCAGTTCTTC; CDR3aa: CASSLAKDEQFF
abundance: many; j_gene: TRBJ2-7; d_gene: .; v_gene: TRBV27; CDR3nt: TGTGCCAGCAGTTTAGGGTATACCCTAACCTCCTACGAGCAGTACTTC; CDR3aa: CASSLGYTLTSYEQYF
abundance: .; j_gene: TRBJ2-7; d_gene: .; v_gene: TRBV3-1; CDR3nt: TGTGCCAGCGGCCAAGAACAGGGTGACGAGCAGTACTTC; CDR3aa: CASGQEQGDEQYF
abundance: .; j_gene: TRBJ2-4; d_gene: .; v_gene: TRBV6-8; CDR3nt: TGTGCCAGCAGACAGATAATCCAGGGGGCCAAAAACATTCAGTACTTC; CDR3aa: CASRQIIQGAKNIQYF
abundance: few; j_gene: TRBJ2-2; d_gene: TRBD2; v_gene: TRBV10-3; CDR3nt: TGTGCCATCAGTGATGGGCTAGCGGGGGCCGGGGAGCTGTTTTTT; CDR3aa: CAISDGLAGAGELFF
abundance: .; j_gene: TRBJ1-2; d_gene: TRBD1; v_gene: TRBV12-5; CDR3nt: TGTGCTAGTGGTTTGGAGACAGGGTCGGCTGGCTACACCTTC; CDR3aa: CASGLETGSAGYTF
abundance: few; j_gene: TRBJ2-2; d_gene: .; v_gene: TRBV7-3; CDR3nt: TGTGCCAGCAGCTGGGGACCCCTGACGGGCACCGGGGAGCTGTTTTTT; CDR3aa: CASSWGPLTGTGELFF
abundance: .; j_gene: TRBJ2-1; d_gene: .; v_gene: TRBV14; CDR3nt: TGTGCCAGCAGCCAAGAGAGGGGACTCATCTCCTACAATGAGCAGTTCTTC; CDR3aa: CASSQERGLISYNEQFF
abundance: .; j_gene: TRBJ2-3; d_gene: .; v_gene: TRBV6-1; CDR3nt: TGTGCCAGCAAACTAGAGGGGAGCACAGATACGCAGTATTTT; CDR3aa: CASKLEGSTDTQYF